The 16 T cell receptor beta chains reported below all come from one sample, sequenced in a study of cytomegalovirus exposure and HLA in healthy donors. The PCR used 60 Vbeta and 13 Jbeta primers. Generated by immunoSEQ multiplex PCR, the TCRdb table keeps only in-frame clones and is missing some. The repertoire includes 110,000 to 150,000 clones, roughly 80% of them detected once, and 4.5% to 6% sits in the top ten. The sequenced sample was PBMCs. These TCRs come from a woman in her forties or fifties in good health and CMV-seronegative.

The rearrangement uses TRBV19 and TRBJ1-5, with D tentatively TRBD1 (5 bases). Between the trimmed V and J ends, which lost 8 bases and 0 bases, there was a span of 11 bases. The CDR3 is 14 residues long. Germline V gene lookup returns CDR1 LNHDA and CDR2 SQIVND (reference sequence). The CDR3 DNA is TGTGCCAGTGGCAGGGTTGGTAGCAATCAGCCCCAGCATTTT. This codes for CASGRVGSNQPQHF.

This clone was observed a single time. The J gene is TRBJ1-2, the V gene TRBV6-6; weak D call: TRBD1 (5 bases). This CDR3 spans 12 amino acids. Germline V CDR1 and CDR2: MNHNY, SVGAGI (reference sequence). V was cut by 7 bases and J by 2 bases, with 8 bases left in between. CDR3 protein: CASNGGNYGYTF. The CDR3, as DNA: TGTGCCAGCAACGGGGGGAACTATGGCTACACCTTC.

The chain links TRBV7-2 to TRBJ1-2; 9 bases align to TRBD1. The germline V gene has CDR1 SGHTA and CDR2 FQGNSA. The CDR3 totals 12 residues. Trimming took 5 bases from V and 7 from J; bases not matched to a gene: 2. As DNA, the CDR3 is TGTGCCAGCAGCCCGACAGGGGGTGGCTACACCTTC. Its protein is CASSPTGGGYTF.

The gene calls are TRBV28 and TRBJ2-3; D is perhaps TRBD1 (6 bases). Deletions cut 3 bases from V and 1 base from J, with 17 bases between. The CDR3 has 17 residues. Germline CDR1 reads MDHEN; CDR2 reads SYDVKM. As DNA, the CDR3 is TGTGCCAGCAGTTTGGGTCTTGGGGGCCGACGCACAGATACGCAGTATTTT. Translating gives CASSLGLGGRRTDTQYF.

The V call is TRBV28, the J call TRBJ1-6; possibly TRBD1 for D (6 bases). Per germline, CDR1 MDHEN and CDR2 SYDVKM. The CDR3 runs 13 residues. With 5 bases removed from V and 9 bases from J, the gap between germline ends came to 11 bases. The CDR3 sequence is CASSHRDSSPLHF. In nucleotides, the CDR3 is TGTGCCAGCAGTCACAGGGATAGTTCACCCCTCCACTTT.

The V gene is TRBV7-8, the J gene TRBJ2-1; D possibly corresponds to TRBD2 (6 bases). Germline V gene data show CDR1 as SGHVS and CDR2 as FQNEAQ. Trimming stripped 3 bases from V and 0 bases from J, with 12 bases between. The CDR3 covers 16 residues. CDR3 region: CASSLREVSSYNEQFF. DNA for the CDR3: TGTGCCAGCAGCTTGAGGGAGGTCAGCTCCTACAATGAGCAGTTCTTC.

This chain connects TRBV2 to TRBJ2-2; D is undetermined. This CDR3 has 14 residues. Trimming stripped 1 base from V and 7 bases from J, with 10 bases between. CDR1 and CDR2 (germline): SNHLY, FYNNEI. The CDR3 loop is CASSEDSWIGELFF. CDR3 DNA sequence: TGTGCCAGCAGTGAAGACAGTTGGATCGGGGAGCTGTTTTTT.

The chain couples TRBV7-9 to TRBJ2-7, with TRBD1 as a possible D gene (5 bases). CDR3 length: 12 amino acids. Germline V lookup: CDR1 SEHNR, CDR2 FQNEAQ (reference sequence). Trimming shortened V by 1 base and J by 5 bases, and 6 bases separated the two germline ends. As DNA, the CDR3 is TGTGCCAGCAGCTTAGTAGGGGACGAGCAGTACTTC. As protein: CASSLVGDEQYF.

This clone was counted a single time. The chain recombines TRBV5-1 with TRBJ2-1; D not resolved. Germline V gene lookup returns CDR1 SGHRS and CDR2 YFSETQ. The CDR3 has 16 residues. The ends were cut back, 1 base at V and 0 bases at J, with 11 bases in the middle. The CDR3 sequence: CASSLRSSNSYNEQFF. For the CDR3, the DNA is TGCGCCAGCAGCTTGAGAAGCTCCAACTCCTACAATGAGCAGTTCTTC.

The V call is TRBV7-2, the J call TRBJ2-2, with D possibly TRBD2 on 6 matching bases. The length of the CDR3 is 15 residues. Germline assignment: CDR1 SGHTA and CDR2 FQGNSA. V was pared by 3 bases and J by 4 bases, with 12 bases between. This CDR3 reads CASSLRGAGTGELFF. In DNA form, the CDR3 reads TGTGCCAGCAGCTTGCGGGGCGCGGGCACCGGGGAGCTGTTTTTT.

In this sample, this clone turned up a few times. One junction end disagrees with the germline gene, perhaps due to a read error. DNA of the CDR3: TGTGCCAGCTCAGCACCCATCGGGACAGGGTCTGACGGTGGCTATGGCTACACCTTC. Translating gives CASSAPIGTGSDGGYGYTF. The chain combines TRBV18 with TRBJ1-2; 9 nucleotides align to TRBD1. The CDR3 runs 19 residues. CDR1 KGHSH and CDR2 LQKENI come from the germline V gene. Filled out from reference TRBV18 and TRBJ1-2, the complete variable domain reads NAGVMQNPRHLVRRRGQEARLRCSPMKGHSHVYWYRQLPEEGLKFMVYLQKENIIDESGMPKERFSAEFPKEGPSILRIQQVVRGDSAAYFCASSAPIGTGSDGGYGYTFGSGTRLTVV.

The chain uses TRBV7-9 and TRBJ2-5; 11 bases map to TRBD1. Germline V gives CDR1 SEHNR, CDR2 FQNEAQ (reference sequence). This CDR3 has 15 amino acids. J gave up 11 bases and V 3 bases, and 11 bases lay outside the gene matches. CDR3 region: CASSLGTGGLRGQYF. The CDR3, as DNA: TGTGCCAGCAGCTTGGGGACAGGGGGGCTACGAGGGCAGTACTTC.

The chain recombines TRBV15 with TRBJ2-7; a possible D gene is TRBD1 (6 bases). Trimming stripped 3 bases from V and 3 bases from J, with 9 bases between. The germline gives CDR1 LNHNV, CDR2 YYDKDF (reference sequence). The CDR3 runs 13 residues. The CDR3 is CATSSGTFYEQYF. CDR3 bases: TGTGCCACCAGCAGCGGGACATTCTACGAGCAGTACTTC.

The CDR3 spells CASSRHRGSGGPDTQYF. In DNA, the CDR3 is TGTGCCAGCAGTCGTCACCGGGGGAGCGGGGGGCCAGATACGCAGTATTTT. The chain couples TRBV27 to TRBJ2-3, with 9 bases aligning to TRBD2. The length of the CDR3 is 17 residues. Trimming cost V 5 bases and J 4 bases; bases outside gene matches: 13. Germline CDR1 reads MNHEY; CDR2 reads SMNVEV (reference sequence).

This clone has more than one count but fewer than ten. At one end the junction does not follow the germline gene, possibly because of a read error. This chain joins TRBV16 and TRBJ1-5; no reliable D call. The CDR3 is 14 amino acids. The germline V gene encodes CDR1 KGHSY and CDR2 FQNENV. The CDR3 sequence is CASSPSGEGQTQHF. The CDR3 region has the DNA TGTGCCAGCAGCCCCAGTGGGGAGGGTCAGACCCAGCATTTT.

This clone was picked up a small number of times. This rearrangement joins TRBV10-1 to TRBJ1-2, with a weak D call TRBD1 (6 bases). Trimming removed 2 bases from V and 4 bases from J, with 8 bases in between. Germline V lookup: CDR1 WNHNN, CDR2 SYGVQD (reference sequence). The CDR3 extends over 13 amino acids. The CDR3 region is CASSETRGYGYTF. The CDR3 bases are TGCGCCAGCAGTGAGACCAGGGGCTATGGCTACACCTTC.